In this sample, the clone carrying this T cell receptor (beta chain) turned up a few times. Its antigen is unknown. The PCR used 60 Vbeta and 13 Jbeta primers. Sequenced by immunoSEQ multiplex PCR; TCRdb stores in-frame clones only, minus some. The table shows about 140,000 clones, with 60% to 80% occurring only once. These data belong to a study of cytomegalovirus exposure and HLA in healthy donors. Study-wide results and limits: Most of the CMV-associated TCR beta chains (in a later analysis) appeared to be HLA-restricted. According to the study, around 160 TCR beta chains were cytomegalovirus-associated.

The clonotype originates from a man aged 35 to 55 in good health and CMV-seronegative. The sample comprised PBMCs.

Here the CDR3 reads CASSQLGETNEKLFF. CDR3 coding DNA: TGCGCCAGCAGCCAATTAGGGGAAACTAATGAAAAACTGTTTTTT. The V and J genes are TRBV5-1 and TRBJ1-4; possibly TRBD1 for D (5 bases). The germline V gene has CDR1 SGHRS and CDR2 YFSETQ. The germline V and J ends were trimmed by 4 bases and 1 base, with 11 bases remaining between them. CDR3 size: 15 residues.